This is a list of T cell receptor beta chains from one sample in a study of T cells after yellow fever vaccination. Via MiXCR, TCRdb re-called the 5' RACE reads, giving one row per CDR3 protein. Among about 300,000 distinct CDR3 sequences listed, 8.5% to 10% were seen once. Sequencing was performed on CD4+ T cells sorted from PBMCs, taken 5 days after the yellow fever booster vaccination. The receptors derive from a man between 18 and 35 years old who received the YFV17D yellow fever vaccine. CDR3s include the opening cysteine and the closing phenylalanine or tryptophan. A D gene is named only where the DNA matches it firmly. Expanded clones get a size class; other rows say once, few or many, or leave the size out.

clone_size: -; j_call: TRBJ2-2; d_call: TRBD1; v_call: TRBV10-3; cdr3_aa: CAITSGTGRTGELFF; cdr3_nt: TGTGCCATCACCTCCGGGACAGGGAGGACCGGGGAGCTGTTTTTT
clone_size: -; j_call: TRBJ1-2; d_call: TRBD1; v_call: TRBV4-1; cdr3_aa: CASSQVNRGSAGYTF; cdr3_nt: TGCGCCAGCAGCCAGGTGAACAGGGGCTCTGCTGGCTACACCTTC
clone_size: -; j_call: TRBJ2-1; d_call: TRBD2; v_call: TRBV20-1; cdr3_aa: CSARRAGSSYNEQFF; cdr3_nt: TGCAGTGCTAGGAGAGCGGGGAGCTCCTACAATGAGCAGTTCTTC
clone_size: few; j_call: TRBJ2-7; d_call: TRBD2; v_call: TRBV5-4; cdr3_aa: CASSLPLAGASYEQYF; cdr3_nt: TGTGCCAGCAGCTTACCCCTAGCGGGGGCCTCCTACGAGCAGTACTTC
clone_size: many; j_call: TRBJ2-1; d_call: TRBD2; v_call: TRBV7-8; cdr3_aa: CASSSLAGGLANEQFF; cdr3_nt: TGTGCCAGCAGCTCTTTAGCGGGGGGCCTGGCCAATGAGCAGTTCTTC
clone_size: many; j_call: TRBJ2-1; d_call: -; v_call: TRBV20-1; cdr3_aa: CSARGADNEQFF; cdr3_nt: TGCAGTGCTAGAGGAGCGGACAATGAGCAGTTCTTC
clone_size: few; j_call: TRBJ2-6; d_call: -; v_call: TRBV27; cdr3_aa: CASSGRAGANVLTF; cdr3_nt: TGTGCCAGCAGCGGAAGGGCTGGGGCCAACGTCCTGACTTTC
clone_size: -; j_call: TRBJ2-2; d_call: TRBD2; v_call: TRBV4-3; cdr3_aa: CASSRLAGGFTGELFF; cdr3_nt: TGCGCCAGCAGCCGACTAGCGGGGGGCTTCACCGGGGAGCTGTTTTTT
clone_size: few; j_call: TRBJ2-6; d_call: -; v_call: TRBV5-1; cdr3_aa: CASSLQGFGANVLTF; cdr3_nt: TGCGCCAGCAGCTTACAGGGCTTTGGGGCCAACGTCCTGACTTTC
clone_size: -; j_call: TRBJ2-3; d_call: -; v_call: TRBV3-1; cdr3_aa: CASSQDGTDTDTQYF; cdr3_nt: TGTGCCAGCAGCCAAGATGGGACCGACACAGATACGCAGTATTTT
clone_size: -; j_call: TRBJ1-4; d_call: -; v_call: TRBV29-1; cdr3_aa: CSAAHAGEKLFF; cdr3_nt: TGCAGCGCCGCCCATGCTGGGGAAAAACTGTTTTTT
clone_size: few; j_call: TRBJ2-3; d_call: -; v_call: TRBV7-2; cdr3_aa: CASSLPRWRGAYTDTQYF; cdr3_nt: TGTGCCAGCAGCCTCCCTCGGTGGCGCGGGGCTTACACAGATACGCAGTATTTT
clone_size: -; j_call: TRBJ2-3; d_call: TRBD1; v_call: TRBV7-3; cdr3_aa: CASSAPGQGVSDTQYF; cdr3_nt: TGTGCCAGCAGCGCTCCGGGACAGGGTGTTTCAGATACGCAGTATTTT
clone_size: few; j_call: TRBJ2-3; d_call: -; v_call: TRBV3-2; cdr3_aa: CASRGSRSADTQYF; cdr3_nt: TGTGCCAGCAGGGGCTCCAGGAGCGCAGATACGCAGTATTTT
clone_size: few; j_call: TRBJ2-4; d_call: -; v_call: TRBV7-2; cdr3_aa: CASSGRDGNIQYF; cdr3_nt: TGTGCCAGCAGCGGTCGTGACGGGAACATTCAGTACTTC
clone_size: -; j_call: TRBJ1-6; d_call: -; v_call: TRBV29-1; cdr3_aa: CSVRPGADSPLHF; cdr3_nt: TGCAGCGTTCGGCCAGGGGCGGATTCACCCCTCCACTTT
clone_size: few; j_call: TRBJ2-3; d_call: -; v_call: TRBV24-1; cdr3_aa: CATSDRGGGTDTQYF; cdr3_nt: TGTGCCACCAGTGATCGGGGCGGGGGCACAGATACGCAGTATTTT
clone_size: few; j_call: TRBJ2-3; d_call: -; v_call: TRBV20-1; cdr3_aa: CSASVAGRTDTQYF; cdr3_nt: TGCAGTGCTAGCGTCGCAGGTCGAACAGATACGCAGTATTTT